Shown below are 9 T cell receptor beta chains from a single sample sequenced in a study of cytomegalovirus exposure and HLA in healthy donors. PCR primers comprised 60 Vbeta and 13 Jbeta primers. Libraries were prepared by immunoSEQ multiplex PCR; TCRdb keeps only in-frame clonotypes and omits some of them. Of about 160,000 clones in the sample, roughly 80% are singletons; the top ten hold around 9.1%. Sequencing used PBMCs. Receptors were obtained from a male donor in good health and CMV-seropositive.

This clone was detected once. The J gene is TRBJ1-2, the V gene TRBV30, with D unclear. Trimming took off 4 bases at V and 6 bases at J, with 21 bases between the two ends. The CDR3 totals 15 residues. CDR1 is GTSNPN and CDR2 is SVGIG in the germline V gene (reference sequence). Here the CDR3 DNA reads TGTGCCTGGACGTACGAATCTGGAGGGTGGGATGGCTACACCTTC. It translates to CAWTYESGGWDGYTF.

The genes are TRBV4-3 and TRBJ1-1; D is uncertain. The CDR3 runs to 13 residues. V was trimmed by 3 bases and J by 10 bases, leaving 15 bases between them. The germline CDR1 and CDR2 sequences are LGHNA and YSLEER. The CDR3 region is CASSHNTEAAAFF. The CDR3 coding sequence is TGCGCCAGCAGCCATAATACTGAGGCTGCAGCTTTCTTT.

V is TRBV4-1 and J is TRBJ1-3; D is unclear. V was cut by 5 bases and J by 8 bases, with 10 bases left in between. Germline assignment: CDR1 MGHRA and CDR2 YSYEKL. This CDR3 is 12 amino acids long. CDR3 sequence: CASSSPSYTIYF. CDR3 coding DNA: TGCGCCAGCAGCTCCCCCTCGTACACCATATATTTT.

The J gene is TRBJ1-1, the V gene TRBV11-3; D is possibly TRBD1 (5 bases). From germline, CDR1 is SGHNT and CDR2 YENEEA. Trimming cost V 3 bases and J 3 bases, with 8 bases left between them. This CDR3 has 13 amino acids. The DNA of the CDR3 is TGTGCCAGCAGCTTGGGGGGAGACACTGAAGCTTTCTTT. Translation: CASSLGGDTEAFF. Complete variable domain (other parts from reference TRBV11-3 and TRBJ1-1): EAGVVQSPRYKIIEKKQPVAFWCNPISGHNTLYWYLQNLGQGPELLIRYENEEAVDDSQLPKDRFSAERLKGVDSTLKIQPAELGDSAVYLCASSLGGDTEAFFGQGTRLTVV.

The rearrangement joins TRBV5-1 to TRBJ1-1, with TRBD1 matching 7 bases. The V segment lost 4 bases and the J segment 4 bases; nucleotides outside the gene matches: 16. The V gene's germline CDR1 is SGHRS and CDR2 YFSETQ. The CDR3 is 17 amino acids. The CDR3 protein is CASSPHRDRNFGTEAFF. In nucleotides, the CDR3 is TGCGCCAGCAGCCCCCACCGGGACAGAAATTTCGGCACTGAAGCTTTCTTT.

V and J are TRBV6-5 and TRBJ2-5; weak D call: TRBD2 (5 bases). Germline assignment: CDR1 MNHEY and CDR2 SVGAGI. V lost 2 bases and J lost 4, with 14 bases in between. This CDR3 has 15 residues. This chain's CDR3 is CASSYDYGKRETQYF. CDR3 DNA sequence: TGTGCCAGCAGTTACGACTACGGGAAGCGAGAGACCCAGTACTTC.

This rearrangement joins TRBV5-4 to TRBJ1-1; D remains ambiguous. Trimming shortened V by 3 bases and J by 3 bases, and 15 bases separated the two germline ends. The CDR3 totals 15 residues. Germline CDR1 is SGHNT and CDR2 is YYREEE (reference sequence). The CDR3 here is CASSSRTSGDTEAFF. CDR3 nucleotide sequence: TGTGCCAGCAGCTCACGGACCTCCGGGGACACTGAAGCTTTCTTT.

This chain uses TRBV29-1 with TRBJ2-3, with 7 nucleotides matching TRBD2. This CDR3 has 14 amino acids. Germline V CDR1 and CDR2: SQVTM, ANQGSEA. With 1 base clipped from V and 4 bases from J, the junction kept 5 bases outside the gene matches. The chain's CDR3 is CSVEGGSRADTQYF. Here the CDR3 DNA reads TGCAGCGTTGAAGGCGGGAGTAGGGCAGATACGCAGTATTTT.

The chain is built from TRBV6-4 and TRBJ2-1, with TRBD2 matching over 8 bases. The CDR3 spans 15 residues. The J segment lost 4 bases and the V segment lost 6 bases, leaving 8 bases of the junction unmatched. The germline V gene encodes CDR1 MRHNA and CDR2 SNTAGT. Here the CDR3 reads CASRDVGGAYNEQFF. The CDR3 coding sequence is TGTGCCAGCAGGGATGTCGGGGGGGCGTACAATGAGCAGTTCTTC.